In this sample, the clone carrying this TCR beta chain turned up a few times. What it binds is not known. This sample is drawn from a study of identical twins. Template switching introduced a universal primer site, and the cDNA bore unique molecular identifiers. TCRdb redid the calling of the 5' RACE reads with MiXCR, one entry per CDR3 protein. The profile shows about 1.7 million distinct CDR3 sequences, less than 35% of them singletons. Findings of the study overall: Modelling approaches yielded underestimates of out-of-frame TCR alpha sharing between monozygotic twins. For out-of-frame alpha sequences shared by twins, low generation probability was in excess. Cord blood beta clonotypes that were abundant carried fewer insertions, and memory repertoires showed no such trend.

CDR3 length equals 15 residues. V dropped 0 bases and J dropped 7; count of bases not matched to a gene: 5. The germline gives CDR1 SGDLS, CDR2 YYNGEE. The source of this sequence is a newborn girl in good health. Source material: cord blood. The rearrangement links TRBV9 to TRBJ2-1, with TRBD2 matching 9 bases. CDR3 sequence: CASSVGSGSRNEQFF. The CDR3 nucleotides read TGTGCCAGCAGCGTAGGTAGCGGGAGTCGGAATGAGCAGTTCTTC. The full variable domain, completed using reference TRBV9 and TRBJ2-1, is DSGVTQTPKHLITATGQRVTLRCSPRSGDLSVYWYQQSLDQGLQFLIQYYNGEERAKGNILERFSAQQFPDLHSELNLSSLELGDSALYFCASSVGSGSRNEQFFGPGTRLTVL.